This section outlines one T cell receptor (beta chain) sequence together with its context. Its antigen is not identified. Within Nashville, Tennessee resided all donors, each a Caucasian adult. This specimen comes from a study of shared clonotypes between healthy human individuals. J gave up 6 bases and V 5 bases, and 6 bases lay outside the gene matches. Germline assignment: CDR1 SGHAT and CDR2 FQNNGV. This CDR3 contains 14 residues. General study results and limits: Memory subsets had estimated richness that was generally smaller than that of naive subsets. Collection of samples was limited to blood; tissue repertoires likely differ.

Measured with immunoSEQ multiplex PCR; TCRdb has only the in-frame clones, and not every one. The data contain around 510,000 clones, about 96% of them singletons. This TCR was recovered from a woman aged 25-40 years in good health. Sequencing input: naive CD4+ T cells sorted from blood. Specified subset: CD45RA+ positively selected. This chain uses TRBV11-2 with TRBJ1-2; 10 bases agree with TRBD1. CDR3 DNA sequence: TGTGCCAGCAGCCGTTACGGGACAGGGGATGGCTACACCTTC. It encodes CASSRYGTGDGYTF.